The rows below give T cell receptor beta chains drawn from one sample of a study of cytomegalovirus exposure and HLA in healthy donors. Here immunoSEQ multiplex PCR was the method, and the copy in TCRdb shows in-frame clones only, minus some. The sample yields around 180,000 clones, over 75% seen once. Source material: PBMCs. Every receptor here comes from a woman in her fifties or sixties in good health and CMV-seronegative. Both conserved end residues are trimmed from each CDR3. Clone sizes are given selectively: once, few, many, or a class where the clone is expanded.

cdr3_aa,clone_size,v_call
ASSLAIGYPSYEQY,.,TRBV7-6
ASSLERGYNEQF,.,TRBV5-1
AWSGGTGELF,.,TRBV30
ASKEIQNTGELF,.,TRBV2
ASSLRDSGYYNEQF,.,TRBV5-1
ASRRRTGELF,.,TRBV5-6
AWSADRGGSPLH,few,TRBV30
ASSYSVQGNQPQH,.,TRBV6-5
ASTPDYALHRAKNIQY,.,TRBV10-2
ASSVVSGSYNEQF,.,TRBV9
ASSTGTGGREQY,once,TRBV5-1
ASSDMGGSNQPQH,few,TRBV5-6
ASSLLAGGSTDTQY,.,TRBV10-2
ASSLDRGQDPGELF,.,TRBV7-9
AVGTTGTGPSYEQY,.,TRBV2
ASSLVSPGDGYT,.,TRBV5-1
ASRNRDNQETQY,.,TRBV6-5
ASSQSSDTEAF,.,TRBV4-2
ASRTRPQTGIEQY,.,TRBV28
ASSDGTGRNSPLH,.,TRBV6-4
ASSLRQGGWELF,.,TRBV6-1
ATSRDITGSGNTIY,.,TRBV15
ASSHWDRAFSYNEQF,few,TRBV14
ASSRSGGESYNEQF,.,TRBV5-1
ASGPSGIYNEQF,.,TRBV12-5
ASSKQGGGEKLF,.,TRBV2
AWTLSQNTEAF,.,TRBV30
ASSTPGQGGLGGGGKLF,.,TRBV28
ASSPLGTYNEQF,.,TRBV18
ASSKQGNQPQH,.,TRBV5-8
ASSPGTGGIYGYT,.,TRBV7-9
ASSLGGTQSYNEQF,once,TRBV11-3
ASSTRGYWTHEQY,.,TRBV28
AWTTPGQLSSPLH,.,TRBV30
ASSPRQEINQPQH,.,TRBV28
ASKTGQGFGYT,.,TRBV11-2
ATSSWWGGISTDTQY,.,TRBV15
ASSSVGGGTQY,.,TRBV6-5
ASRGLAGNTDTQY,.,TRBV2
ASSSARVETQY,.,TRBV7-6
ASSPAAGQVLSRF,.,TRBV7-2
ASSLLTSGNRYEQY,.,TRBV5-1
ASSLAGPQETQY,.,TRBV28
ASSPIPAAGEQY,few,TRBV18
ASSVPQGEAF,once,TRBV9
AWTWTENSPLH,.,TRBV30
ASRWASGAYNEQF,.,TRBV2
ASSLLTDTQY,.,TRBV28
ASSDEIADANTGELF,.,TRBV10-1
ASSPSDWGSYNEQF,few,TRBV4-1
ASSHWGREDYGYT,.,TRBV7-9
ASSLEDRTEAF,.,TRBV7-9
ASSLTGLAAQETQY,.,TRBV7-2
ASSQDQTSGGKF,.,TRBV4-3
ASSFHRGSDEQY,once,TRBV5-8